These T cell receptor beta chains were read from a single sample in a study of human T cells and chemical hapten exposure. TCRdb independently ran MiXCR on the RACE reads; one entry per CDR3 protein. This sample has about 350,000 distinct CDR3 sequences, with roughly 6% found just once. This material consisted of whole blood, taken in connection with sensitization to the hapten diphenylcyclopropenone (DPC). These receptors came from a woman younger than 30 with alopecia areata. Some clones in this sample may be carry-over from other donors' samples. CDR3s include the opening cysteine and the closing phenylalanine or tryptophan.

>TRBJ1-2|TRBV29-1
CSVPPTPSGAGYTF
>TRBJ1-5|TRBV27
CASREGPEGGYQPQHF
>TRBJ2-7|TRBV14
CASSQGYLEQYF
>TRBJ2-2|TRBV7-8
CASSLRGDPGELFF
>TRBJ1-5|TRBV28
CASSYTGQGWQPQHF
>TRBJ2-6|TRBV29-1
CSVGAAGANVLTF
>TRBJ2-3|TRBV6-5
CASSYSGSVAADTQYF
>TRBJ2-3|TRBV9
CASSVFISEADTQYF
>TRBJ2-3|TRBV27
CASTPLGQGARDTQYF
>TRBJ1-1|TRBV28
CASSLLHRDYTEAFF
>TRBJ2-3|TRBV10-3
CAITETDADTQYF
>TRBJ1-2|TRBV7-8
CASSLVPLYGYTF
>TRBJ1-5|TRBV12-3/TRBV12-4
CASSVEPGREDQPQHF
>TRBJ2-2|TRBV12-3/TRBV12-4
CASRKQGKGDTGELFF
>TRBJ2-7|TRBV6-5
CASSQPGQGTYEQYF
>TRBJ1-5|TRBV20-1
CSARDPARNSNQPQHF
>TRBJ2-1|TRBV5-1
CASSPGTSGGTEQFF
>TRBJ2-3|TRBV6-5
CASSYSFGQGMTDTQYF
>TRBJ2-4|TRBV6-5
CASLRGPGGIQYF
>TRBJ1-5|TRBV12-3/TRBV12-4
CASRRGGLVHF
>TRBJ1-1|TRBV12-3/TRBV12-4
CASSARTANTEAFF
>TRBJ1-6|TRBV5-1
CASSLQGHPSPLHF